This TCR beta chain appears in the sequencing data of a study of shared clonotypes between healthy human individuals. Findings and limits, study-wide: The generation probabilities recorded for non-shared clonotypes fell below those of clonotypes shared by all four donors. Naive subsets tended to show greater estimated richness than memory subsets.

All the donors were Caucasian adults who lived in Nashville, Tennessee. The test was conducted at deep level. Data came from immunoSEQ multiplex PCR; TCRdb stores just in-frame clones and leaves some out. The repertoire consists of 600,000 to 800,000 clones, with 72% occurring once and the leading ten covering under 2%. The V segment lost 5 bases and the J segment 6 bases; nucleotides outside the gene matches: 8. Germline CDR1 is LNHDA and CDR2 is SQIVND (reference sequence). The CDR3 consists of 16 residues. Concerning this clone itself: Its antigen is unidentified.

Sequencing was performed on memory CD4+ T cells sorted from blood. Subset of the sample: CD45RA-negative fraction. This clonotype was sampled from a woman aged 25 to 39 in good health. The chain carries TRBV19 and TRBJ2-3; 13 bases match TRBD2. CDR3 sequence: CASSGRGLAGKDTQYF. Here the CDR3 DNA reads TGTGCCAGTAGTGGACGGGGACTAGCGGGAAAGGATACGCAGTATTTT.